The 8 T cell receptor beta chains presented below share a single source sample, sequenced in a study of T cell clonotyping in hematopoietic cell transplantation. Here immunoSEQ multiplex PCR was the method, and the copy in TCRdb shows in-frame clones only, minus some. This table has over 15,000 clones, 85% to 95% appearing once. The sample comprised peripheral blood mononuclear cells. Source of these receptors: a man aged 35 to 55 in good health. Some clones in this sample may be carry-over from other donors' samples.

The chain joins TRBV11-2 to TRBJ2-1; TRBD1 agrees at 8 bases. After removal of 4 bases from V and 6 bases from J, the junction contained 8 bases not matched to a gene. Germline V CDR1 and CDR2: SGHAT, FQNNGV. The CDR3 runs to 15 residues. This CDR3 is CASSSYRGVSNEQFF. The CDR3 region has the DNA TGTGCCAGCAGCTCCTACAGGGGGGTGAGCAATGAGCAGTTCTTC.

The chain employs TRBV9 and TRBJ2-2; D unresolved. The V end lost 2 bases, the J end lost 2 bases, and 16 bases lay between the germline ends. The CDR3 contains 17 residues. CDR1 and CDR2 (germline): SGDLS, YYNGEE. The DNA of the CDR3 is TGTGCCAGCAGCGTGGGTTTCGGTACAGCTAACACCGGGGAGCTGTTTTTT. Translating it yields CASSVGFGTANTGELFF. Supplemented by reference TRBV9 and TRBJ2-2, the full variable domain reads DSGVTQTPKHLITATGQRVTLRCSPRSGDLSVYWYQQSLDQGLQFLIQYYNGEERAKGNILERFSAQQFPDLHSELNLSSLELGDSALYFCASSVGFGTANTGELFFGEGSRLTVL.

This chain joins TRBV27 and TRBJ1-5, with D perhaps matching TRBD1 (6 bases). In germline, CDR1 is MNHEY, CDR2 SMNVEV (reference sequence). Trimming removed 2 bases from V and 7 bases from J, with 12 bases in between. The length of the CDR3 is 14 residues. CDR3 DNA: TGTGCCAGCAGTTTAATAGGGGGTGGACAGCCCCAGCATTTT. Its translation: CASSLIGGGQPQHF.

The chain employs TRBV2 and TRBJ2-2; D is perhaps TRBD2 (5 bases). Germline-derived CDR1 and CDR2 are SNHLY and FYNNEI. The CDR3 totals 17 residues. The V gene lost 4 bases and the J gene lost 0 bases, with 15 bases spanning the gap. The CDR3 DNA reads TGTGCCAGCAGTGGCGTGGGAGCGGAAGCGAACACCGGGGAGCTGTTTTTT. This encodes CASSGVGAEANTGELFF.

V usage is TRBV6-6 and J usage is TRBJ2-2; no clear D. CDR1 MNHNY and CDR2 SVGAGI come from the germline V gene (reference sequence). V was clipped by 6 bases and J by 6 bases, with 8 bases between them. This CDR3 has 12 residues. The CDR3 is CASSPHAGELFF. The CDR3 nucleotides read TGTGCCAGCAGCCCCCACGCCGGGGAGCTGTTTTTT.

This sequence joins TRBV7-2 and TRBJ2-7, with no clear D. V lost 3 bases and J lost 2, with 8 bases in between. The germline gives CDR1 SGHTA, CDR2 FQGNSA. The CDR3 runs to 13 residues. The CDR3 loop is CASSFSQAYEQYF. CDR3 nucleotide sequence: TGTGCCAGCAGCTTTAGCCAGGCCTACGAGCAGTACTTC.

This clone is a singleton in its sample. The rearrangement uses TRBV7-3 and TRBJ2-6; D may be TRBD1 or TRBD2 (6 bases each). V was trimmed by 4 bases and J by 0 bases, leaving 13 bases between them. From germline, CDR1 is SGHTA and CDR2 FQGTGA. This CDR3 comprises 17 residues. The CDR3 region is CASSSRGESSGANVLTF. CDR3 DNA: TGTGCCAGCAGCTCAAGGGGGGAGAGCTCTGGGGCCAACGTCCTGACTTTC.

The J gene is TRBJ1-1, the V gene TRBV30; D is uncertain. CDR1 GTSNPN and CDR2 SVGIG come from the germline V gene (reference sequence). The V gene lost 0 bases and the J gene lost 4 bases, with 9 bases spanning the gap. CDR3 length: 13 residues. The CDR3 coding sequence is TGTGCCTGGAGTGTTCAAGGGAGCACTGAAGCTTTCTTT. Residues: CAWSVQGSTEAFF.